This entry is about one TCR beta chain. Compared with the rest of its sample, this clone is medium-sized (0.01 to 0.1%). What this receptor recognizes is not known. Base-call qualities are not available, and no considerably larger clone is one nucleotide away. The data were taken from a study of T cell clones after liver transplantation (dated by TCRdb to the late 2010s). Background for the entire study: ITN030ST, the source of the samples, was a randomized trial that attempted immunosuppression withdrawal within 2 years of liver transplantation. After a pre-transplant mixed lymphocyte reaction, TCRbeta sequencing was used to pinpoint donor-reactive T cell clones, which were subsequently tracked in post-transplant blood. Third party-reactive TCRbeta sequences were also identified from pre-transplant MLRs to serve as an antigen-independent comparator for donor-reactive sequences. Three of the eight recipients were HCV-positive; the others were transplanted for non-autoimmune, non-viral indications. Until randomization at 12-24 months post-transplant, subjects were given standard immunosuppression, with no induction therapy. Tolerance meant complete immunosuppression withdrawal for at least one year without liver enzymes rising beyond twice the upper limit of normal. Blood samples were collected pre-transplant, then pre-randomization ahead of withdrawal, and finally post-randomization once withdrawal had either been completed or failed. Of the 8 liver transplant recipients making up the studied cohort, 3 were classified as tolerant and 5 as non-tolerant.

Points the paper makes about the study in general: In 5 of 8 subjects, circulating donor-reactive CD4 TCRbeta sequences decreased significantly after transplant, regardless of tolerance or HCV status. In two subjects, low numbers of available donor cells limited the measurable donor-reactive repertoire. Because no allograft tissue specimens were available, donor-reactive T cells may have migrated into the graft instead of being deleted. Once repertoire turnover was taken into account, donor-reactive detection showed a significant reduction for CD4 in 7 of 8 subjects and for CD8 in 8 of 8. Conclusions were preliminary, limited by small, heterogeneous patient numbers and non-standardized post-transplant time points. Donor-reactive sequences declined more than third party-reactive ones, suggesting partial antigen-specific deletion unrelated to withdrawal success.

Unstimulated PBMCs, after thawing, were stained for CD3, CD4 and CD8 and then FACS-sorted into CD3+CD4+ and CD3+CD8+ populations. All 8 studied subjects were randomized to immunosuppression withdrawal. The Qiagen DNeasy Blood and Tissue Kit was used for genomic DNA isolation. From the cysteine through the phenylalanine, the CDR3 covers 13 amino acids. CDR3 DNA is the only sequence kept; it has 39 bases, read in frame from the first base. CDR1 and CDR2, per the germline V gene, are ENHRY and SYGVKD. Cut back by 7 bases and 8 bases, the V and J ends lie 17 bases apart. Using immunoSEQ, frozen genomic DNA was subjected to high-throughput TCRbeta CDR3 sequencing, a process that included PCR amplification, mapping, bias correction and internal controls. In the source study's methods: Only productive rearrangements were retained, and each unique TCRbeta sequence was defined by its CDR3 nucleotide sequence together with its V and J gene. A sequence counted as donor-reactive only if the sequence showed at least 5-fold expansion in CFSE-low cells compared with unstimulated pre-transplant cells and had a frequency of at least 0.01%. Minimum frequency thresholds were set for each subject based on the unstimulated sample with the lowest template count, ensuring at least 90% detection power. Repertoire turnover was measured by Jensen-Shannon divergence between the top 1000 TCRbeta sequences post- and pre-transplant. Changes in detection of donor-reactive sequences were assessed with two-sided Fisher's exact tests. Entries here come from immuneACCESS through TCRdb and include only in-frame sequences with V and J called. Some clones fail to appear in such tables; in the studies checked, an unresolved V gene covers under half of the shortfall, and the cause of the remainder is unknown. For V, J and clone size, that table is used; D and trimming come from the DNA. The table for this sample lists 50,000 to 60,000 clones; about 70% of them were counted only once. In total, the top ten clones hold about 2.6% of the sample.

The sample in question was CD4+ T cells from blood, obtained at the approximately 15-month timepoint. Rearrangement joined TRBV10-3 to TRBJ1-1, with the D gene not clear enough to name. The clonotype originates from a human patient who received a liver transplant. After a transplant, the donor of the graft may account for some T cells. The base sequence is TGTGCCATCACCGCGAATAAATTGAGGGAAGCTTTCTTT. This sequence encodes CAITANKLREAFF.